The 20 T cell receptor beta chains reported below all come from one sample, sequenced in a study of CD8+CD57+ T cells in acquired aplastic anemia. The use of genomic DNA as template underpinned the TCR beta VDJ and CDR3 profiling. TCRdb processed the reads anew with MiXCR; each CDR3 protein has one entry. The table has under 250,000 distinct CDR3 sequences, about a third seen once. Sequences were obtained from sorted CD4+, CD8+, or CD8+CD57+ T cells (not recorded which) from PBMCs. The receptors here all came from a human donor in good health, serving as a control.

The rearrangement uses TRBV12-3 or TRBV12-4 and TRBJ1-1; weak D call: TRBD1 (5 bases). V was cut by 8 bases and J by 1 base, with 11 bases left in between. The CDR3 contains 13 residues. The CDR3 region is CASATAANTEAFF. The CDR3 bases are TGTGCCAGCGCGACAGCCGCGAACACTGAAGCTTTCTTT.

The J gene is TRBJ2-7, the V gene TRBV25-1, with 11 bases fitting TRBD1. This CDR3 region has 15 residues. Germline V gene lookup returns CDR1 MGHDK and CDR2 SYGVNS. Trimming cost V 1 base and J 2 bases; bases outside gene matches: 1. The CDR3 region has the DNA TGTGCCAGCAGTGAATGGGGACAGGGGGCCTACGAGCAGTACTTC. Its translation: CASSEWGQGAYEQYF.

This clonotype was seen ten or more times. The rearrangement uses TRBV19 and TRBJ1-4, with TRBD1 as a possible D gene (6 bases). CDR1 is LNHDA and CDR2 is SQIVND in the germline V gene (reference sequence). CDR3 length equals 13 residues. V was shortened by 11 bases and J by 7 bases, with 17 bases between the two germline ends. Here the CDR3 reads CACGGGLGEKLFF. In DNA form, the CDR3 reads TGTGCCTGCGGCGGGGGCCTTGGTGAAAAACTGTTTTTT.

This chain connects TRBV2 to TRBJ2-3; 7 bases match TRBD1. The CDR3 sequence is 15 residues long. The germline V gene encodes CDR1 SNHLY and CDR2 FYNNEI. Trimming took 9 bases from V and 3 from J; bases not matched to a gene: 12. The CDR3 sequence is CARRQGGTVTDTQYF. The CDR3 nucleotides read TGTGCCAGAAGACAGGGTGGGACAGTTACAGATACGCAGTATTTT.

The rearrangement uses TRBV5-1 and TRBJ2-1; D is possibly TRBD1 or TRBD2 (5 bases each). Germline loops: CDR1 SGHRS, CDR2 YFSETQ. Trimming pared 0 bases from V and 8 bases from J, leaving 15 bases between. The CDR3 has 15 residues. CDR3 sequence (DNA): TGCGCCAGCAGCTTGGCCCAGGGAGATCAAGATGAGCAGTTCTTC. Protein product: CASSLAQGDQDEQFF.

This clonotype was seen more than once but under ten times. The chain joins TRBV5-1 to TRBJ1-1, with D unresolved. CDR3 length equals 15 residues. Per the germline V gene, CDR1 is SGHRS and CDR2 is YFSETQ. Between the trimmed V and J ends, which lost 1 base and 1 base, there was a span of 11 bases. The CDR3 sequence is CASSLFMAENTEAFF. CDR3 DNA sequence: TGCGCCAGCAGCTTGTTTATGGCCGAGAACACTGAAGCTTTCTTT.

The V gene is TRBV11-2, the J gene TRBJ2-1, with a possible D match to TRBD2 (7 bases). Germline values: CDR1 SGHAT, CDR2 FQNNGV. The CDR3 has 17 amino acids. V was cut by 5 bases and J by 2 bases, with 19 bases left in between. CDR3 coding DNA: TGTGCCAGCAGCCCGAGGGGAGGGGGAAACACCTACAATGAGCAGTTCTTC. It translates to CASSPRGGGNTYNEQFF.

This clonotype was counted ten times or more. V and J are TRBV5-4 and TRBJ2-7, with a possible D match to TRBD2 (5 bases). V was shortened by 0 bases and J by 3 bases, with 19 bases between the two germline ends. The CDR3 is made up of 17 amino acids. Germline CDR1 SGHNT, CDR2 YYREEE (reference sequence). The CDR3: CASSLEGGHDVVYEQYF. CDR3 coding DNA: TGTGCCAGCAGCTTGGAAGGCGGGCATGATGTGGTCTACGAGCAGTACTTC.

The table lists this clonotype with many counts. The V and J genes are TRBV9 and TRBJ2-1; 8 bases line up with TRBD2. The CDR3 sequence is 15 residues long. Per the germline V gene, CDR1 is SGDLS and CDR2 is YYNGEE. After removal of 0 bases from V and 4 bases from J, the junction contained 3 bases not matched to a gene. This CDR3 reads CASSVGTSIYNEQFF. CDR3 DNA sequence: TGTGCCAGCAGCGTAGGGACTAGCATTTACAATGAGCAGTTCTTC.

This clonotype was seen a handful of times. The junction departs from germline at one end; a sequencing error may be responsible. The genes are TRBV3-1 and TRBJ1-2; D may be TRBD1 (6 bases). There are 14 residues in the CDR3. Germline CDR1 and CDR2: LGHDT and YNNKEL (reference sequence). CDR3 DNA sequence: TGTCCCAGCAGCCAAAGCGGACAGAACTATGGCTACACCTTC. Translated: CPSSQSGQNYGYTF.

At least ten counts were recorded for this clonotype. The rearrangement joins TRBV4-1 to TRBJ2-7; TRBD2 might be the D (5 bases). The germline V gene encodes CDR1 MGHRA and CDR2 YSYEKL. Trimming took 3 bases from V and 0 from J, leaving 18 bases between them. The CDR3 is made up of 17 amino acids. In DNA, the CDR3 is TGCGCCAGCAGCCACCGAGGTGGGGAAGGGAGCTCCTACGAGCAGTACTTC. Its translation is CASSHRGGEGSSYEQYF.

This sequence joins TRBV5-1 and TRBJ2-3; D possibly corresponds to TRBD2 (6 bases). V dropped 6 bases and J dropped 4 bases, with 18 bases sitting between them. CDR1 and CDR2 (germline): SGHRS, YFSETQ. CDR3 length: 15 amino acids. The chain's CDR3 is CASTYGLAGSDTQYF. The CDR3 bases are TGCGCCAGCACCTACGGATTGGCGGGATCAGATACGCAGTATTTT.

This clonotype was found many times. V and J are TRBV5-6 and TRBJ1-6; D is perhaps TRBD1 (6 bases). The CDR3 runs to 16 residues. With 4 bases removed from V and 3 bases from J, the gap between germline ends came to 14 bases. Germline loops: CDR1 SGHDT, CDR2 YYEEEE. The CDR3 sequence is CASSIDRIIYNSPLHF. The CDR3 DNA is TGTGCCAGCAGCATCGACAGGATTATCTATAATTCACCCCTCCACTTT.

In this sample, this clonotype turned up many times. This rearrangement joins TRBV2 to TRBJ1-2; 7 nucleotides align to TRBD1. This CDR3 region has 13 residues. The J segment lost 3 bases and the V segment lost 4 bases, leaving 2 bases of the junction unmatched. CDR1 and CDR2 (germline): SNHLY, FYNNEI. The CDR3 region has the DNA TGTGCCAGCAGTGCAGGGGGAGACTATGGCTACACCTTC. Residues: CASSAGGDYGYTF. The entire variable domain, with the rest obtained from reference TRBV2 and TRBJ1-2, is as follows: EPEVTQTPSHQVTQMGQEVILRCVPISNHLYFYWYRQILGQKVEFLVSFYNNEISEKSEIFDDQFSVERPDGSNFTLKIRSTKLEDSAMYFCASSAGGDYGYTFGSGTRLTVV.

The sample holds many counts of this clonotype. The J gene is TRBJ2-2, the V gene TRBV11-2; 7 bases fit TRBD2. Per germline, CDR1 SGHAT and CDR2 FQNNGV. V was clipped by 5 bases and J by 7 bases; unmatched bases: 13. The CDR3 has 16 amino acids. The CDR3 sequence: CASSVPRGLTNGELFF. CDR3 DNA sequence: TGTGCCAGCAGCGTACCACGGGGACTAACGAACGGGGAGCTGTTTTTT. Full variable domain (remainder filled in from reference TRBV11-2 and TRBJ2-2): EAGVAQSPRYKIIEKRQSVAFWCNPISGHATLYWYQQILGQGPKLLIQFQNNGVVDDSQLPKDRFSAERLKGVDSTLKIQPAKLEDSAVYLCASSVPRGLTNGELFFGEGSRLTVL.

Ten or more counts support this clonotype. The rearrangement links TRBV20-1 to TRBJ1-5; D gene ambiguous. The V gene lost 3 bases and the J gene lost 4 bases, with 7 bases spanning the gap. The CDR3 has 12 amino acids. CDR1 is DFQATT and CDR2 is SNEGSKA in the germline V gene (reference sequence). CDR3 region: CSASSPNQPQHF. The CDR3 coding sequence is TGCAGTGCTAGCTCACCTAATCAGCCCCAGCATTTT.

This clonotype was observed a handful of times. J is TRBJ2-3 and V is TRBV29-1; no reliable D call. Trimming stripped 4 bases from V and 1 base from J, with 6 bases between. The V gene's germline CDR1 is SQVTM and CDR2 ANQGSEA. There are 12 residues in the CDR3. Here the CDR3 reads CSVGLGTDTQYF. CDR3 nucleotide sequence: TGCAGCGTTGGGCTAGGCACAGATACGCAGTATTTT.

This clonotype was observed many times. The chain couples TRBV4-1 to TRBJ2-7; 8 bases are a match to TRBD1. The J segment lost 2 bases and the V segment lost 3 bases, leaving 15 bases of the junction unmatched. Germline V gene sequence: CDR1 MGHRA, CDR2 YSYEKL. CDR3 size: 18 residues. This chain's CDR3 is CASSQYSGDRKTAYEQYF. DNA of the CDR3: TGCGCCAGCAGCCAGTACTCAGGGGACAGGAAGACGGCCTACGAGCAGTACTTC.

This sequence joins TRBV12-3 or TRBV12-4 and TRBJ2-7; maybe TRBD1 (5 bases). Trimming removed 1 base at V and 1 base at J, with 8 bases between. The CDR3 consists of 14 residues. The CDR3 coding sequence is TGTGCCAGCAGTTTAGTGTCAGGGTCCTACGAGCAGTACTTC. This translates into CASSLVSGSYEQYF.

This clonotype was seen many times. This chain connects TRBV11-2 to TRBJ2-3; 7 bases line up with TRBD1. The V gene end was trimmed by 6 bases and the J gene end by 0 bases; junction bases not matched to a gene: 12. This CDR3 is 17 amino acids long. Germline V lookup: CDR1 SGHAT, CDR2 FQNNGV. CDR3 amino acids: CASRRARPGQSTDTQYF. For the CDR3, the DNA is TGTGCCAGCAGACGTGCCCGGCCGGGACAGAGCACAGATACGCAGTATTTT.